These 11 T cell receptor beta chains were all obtained from the same sample, sequenced in a study of blood T cells in healthy people across ages. Next came a second PCR, run for about 7 to 12 cycles, which used a sample-barcoded 5' primer along with a J-beta primer mix. One entry per CDR3 protein results from TCRdb running MiXCR on the 5' RACE reads. The table records about 970,000 distinct CDR3 sequences, roughly half of them present only once. Sequencing was performed on blood. All receptors come from a woman in her fifties or sixties in good health.

The genes are TRBV24-1 and TRBJ2-3, with D possibly being TRBD1 (5 bases). The V end lost 1 base, the J end lost 4 bases, and 14 bases lay between the germline ends. The CDR3 runs to 16 residues. Germline loops: CDR1 KGHDR, CDR2 SFDVKD. The CDR3: CATSDFPPQGPDTQYF. CDR3 nucleotide sequence: TGTGCCACCAGTGATTTCCCCCCCCAGGGCCCAGATACGCAGTATTTT.

The chain is built from TRBV2 and TRBJ2-7; maybe TRBD2 (7 bases). TRBJ2-5 matches the DNA end more closely, so the J call is doubtful. CDR3 length: 16 amino acids. The germline CDR1 and CDR2 sequences are SNHLY and FYNNEI. In DNA, the CDR3 is TGTGCCAGCAGTGAAGGGGGGGGCGCGGGACAAGAGACCCAGTACTTC. It specifies CASSEGGGAGQETQYF.

CDR3 region: CASSQDYPGYEQYF. CDR3 nucleotide sequence: TGCGCCAGCAGCCAAGATTACCCGGGGTACGAGCAGTACTTC. The gene calls are TRBV4-3 and TRBJ2-7; tentatively, D is TRBD2 (5 bases). The CDR3 covers 14 residues. From germline, CDR1 is LGHNA and CDR2 YSLEER. The ends were cut back, 0 bases at V and 4 bases at J, with 10 bases in the middle.

This chain connects TRBV10-3 to TRBJ2-7; D uncertain. Germline CDR1 ENHRY, CDR2 SYGVKD. V lost 8 bases, J lost 3 bases, and 11 bases lay in between. The CDR3 length is 12 residues. The CDR3 sequence: CAIGGVGYEQYF. The CDR3, as DNA: TGTGCCATCGGCGGCGTCGGCTACGAGCAGTACTTC.

J is TRBJ2-5 and V is TRBV20-1, with D tentatively TRBD1 or TRBD2 (5 bases each). The end of the DNA aligns better with TRBJ2-7, so the J call may be wrong. The germline CDR1 and CDR2 sequences are DFQATT and SNEGSKA (reference sequence). The CDR3 sequence is 13 residues long. CDR3 bases: TGCAGTGCTAGCTCCGGGACGGACTACGAGCAGTACTTC. Residues: CSASSGTDYEQYF.

This chain connects TRBV28 to TRBJ2-5; no firm D call. V shed 7 bases and J shed 11 bases, with 26 bases lying between them. The CDR3 runs 15 residues. CDR1 and CDR2 (germline): MDHEN, SYDVKM. The CDR3 DNA reads TGTGCCAGCAACCTTTCTCGGCGGAGTAACAATGAGCAGTACTTC. Amino acid sequence: CASNLSRRSNNEQYF.

This clonotype was picked up a small number of times. The rearrangement links TRBV5-1 to TRBJ1-2; 9 positions agree with TRBD1. CDR1 is SGHRS, CDR2 YFSETQ, per germline. The CDR3 is 17 residues long. With 0 bases clipped from V and 2 bases from J, the junction kept 8 bases outside the gene matches. This CDR3 reads CASSLDRGLAENYGYTF. In nucleotides, the CDR3 is TGCGCCAGCAGCTTGGACAGGGGGCTAGCCGAAAACTATGGCTACACCTTC.

The chain employs TRBV20-1 and TRBJ2-1; TRBD2 matches at 7 bases. This CDR3 has 17 amino acids. V lost 0 bases to trimming and J lost 5 bases; unmatched junction nucleotides: 13. Per the germline V gene, CDR1 is DFQATT and CDR2 is SNEGSKA (reference sequence). The CDR3 spells CSARDILFQRGNNEQFF. Here the CDR3 DNA reads TGCAGTGCTAGAGATATCCTTTTCCAGCGGGGTAACAATGAGCAGTTCTTC.

This clonotype was found a few times. The V and J genes are TRBV28 and TRBJ2-1; 9 bases match TRBD2. This CDR3 has 15 residues. The germline V gene has CDR1 MDHEN and CDR2 SYDVKM. J lost 5 bases, V lost 6 bases, and 8 bases had no gene match. CDR3 nucleotide sequence: TGTGCCAGCAGCCAGGGACTAGCCAACCACAATGAGCAGTTCTTC. Translation gives CASSQGLANHNEQFF.

The rearrangement uses TRBV28 and TRBJ2-5, with TRBD2 matching 14 bases. The CDR3 length is 15 residues. V was pared by 8 bases and J by 7 bases, with 9 bases of the junction left unmatched. Germline V CDR1 and CDR2: MDHEN, SYDVKM. For the CDR3, the DNA is TGTGCCAGCCGGAGAAGAGGACTAGCGGGGGGGACCCAGTACTTC. Translation: CASRRRGLAGGTQYF. Based on the CDR3 plus reference TRBV28 and TRBJ2-5, the full variable domain is DVKVTQSSRYLVKRTGEKVFLECVQDMDHENMFWYRQDPGLGLRLIYFSYDVKMKEKGDIPEGYSVSREKKERFSLILESASTNQTSMYLCASRRRGLAGGTQYFGPGTRLLVL.

The rearrangement uses TRBV4-3 and TRBJ2-3; D may correspond to TRBD1 or TRBD2 (6 bases each). Germline V lookup: CDR1 LGHNA, CDR2 YSLEER. This CDR3 comprises 15 residues. V gave up 4 bases and J gave up 1 base, with 12 bases separating them. CDR3 sequence reads: CASSPGAQGTDTQYF. In DNA, the CDR3 is TGCGCCAGCAGCCCGGGGGCGCAGGGCACAGATACGCAGTATTTT.